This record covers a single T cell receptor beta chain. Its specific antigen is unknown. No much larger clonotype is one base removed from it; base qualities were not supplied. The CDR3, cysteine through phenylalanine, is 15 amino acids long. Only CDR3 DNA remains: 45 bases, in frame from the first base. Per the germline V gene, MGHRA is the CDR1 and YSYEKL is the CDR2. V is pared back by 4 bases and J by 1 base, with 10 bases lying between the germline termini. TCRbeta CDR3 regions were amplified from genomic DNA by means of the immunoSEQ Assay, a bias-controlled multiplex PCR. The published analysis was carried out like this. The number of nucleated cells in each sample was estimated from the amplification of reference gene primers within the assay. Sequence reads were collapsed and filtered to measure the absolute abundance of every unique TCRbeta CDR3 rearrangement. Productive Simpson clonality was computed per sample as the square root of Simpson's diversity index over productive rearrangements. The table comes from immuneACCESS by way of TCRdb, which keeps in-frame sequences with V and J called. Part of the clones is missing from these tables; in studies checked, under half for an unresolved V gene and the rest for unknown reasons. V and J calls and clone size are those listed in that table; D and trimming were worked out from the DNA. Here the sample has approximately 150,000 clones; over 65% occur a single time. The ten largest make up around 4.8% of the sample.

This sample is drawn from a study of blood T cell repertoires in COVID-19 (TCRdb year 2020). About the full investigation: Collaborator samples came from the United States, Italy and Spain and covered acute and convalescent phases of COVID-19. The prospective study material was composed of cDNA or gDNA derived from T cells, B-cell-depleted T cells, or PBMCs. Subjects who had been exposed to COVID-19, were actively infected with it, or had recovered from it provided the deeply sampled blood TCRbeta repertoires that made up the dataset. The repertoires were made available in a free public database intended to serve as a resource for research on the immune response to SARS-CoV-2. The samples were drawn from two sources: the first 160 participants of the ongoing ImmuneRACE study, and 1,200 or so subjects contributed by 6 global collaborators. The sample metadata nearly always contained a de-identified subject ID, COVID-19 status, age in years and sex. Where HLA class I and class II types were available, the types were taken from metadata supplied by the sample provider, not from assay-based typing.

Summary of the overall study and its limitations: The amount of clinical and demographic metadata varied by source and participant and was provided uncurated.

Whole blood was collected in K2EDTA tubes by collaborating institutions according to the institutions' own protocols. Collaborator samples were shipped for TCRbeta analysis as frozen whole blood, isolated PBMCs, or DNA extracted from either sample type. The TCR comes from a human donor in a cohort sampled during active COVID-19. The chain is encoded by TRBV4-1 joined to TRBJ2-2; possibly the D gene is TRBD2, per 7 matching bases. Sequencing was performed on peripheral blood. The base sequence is TGCGCCAGCAGCCGAGGGGGGGTGAACACCGGGGAGCTGTTTTTT. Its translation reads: CASSRGGVNTGELFF.